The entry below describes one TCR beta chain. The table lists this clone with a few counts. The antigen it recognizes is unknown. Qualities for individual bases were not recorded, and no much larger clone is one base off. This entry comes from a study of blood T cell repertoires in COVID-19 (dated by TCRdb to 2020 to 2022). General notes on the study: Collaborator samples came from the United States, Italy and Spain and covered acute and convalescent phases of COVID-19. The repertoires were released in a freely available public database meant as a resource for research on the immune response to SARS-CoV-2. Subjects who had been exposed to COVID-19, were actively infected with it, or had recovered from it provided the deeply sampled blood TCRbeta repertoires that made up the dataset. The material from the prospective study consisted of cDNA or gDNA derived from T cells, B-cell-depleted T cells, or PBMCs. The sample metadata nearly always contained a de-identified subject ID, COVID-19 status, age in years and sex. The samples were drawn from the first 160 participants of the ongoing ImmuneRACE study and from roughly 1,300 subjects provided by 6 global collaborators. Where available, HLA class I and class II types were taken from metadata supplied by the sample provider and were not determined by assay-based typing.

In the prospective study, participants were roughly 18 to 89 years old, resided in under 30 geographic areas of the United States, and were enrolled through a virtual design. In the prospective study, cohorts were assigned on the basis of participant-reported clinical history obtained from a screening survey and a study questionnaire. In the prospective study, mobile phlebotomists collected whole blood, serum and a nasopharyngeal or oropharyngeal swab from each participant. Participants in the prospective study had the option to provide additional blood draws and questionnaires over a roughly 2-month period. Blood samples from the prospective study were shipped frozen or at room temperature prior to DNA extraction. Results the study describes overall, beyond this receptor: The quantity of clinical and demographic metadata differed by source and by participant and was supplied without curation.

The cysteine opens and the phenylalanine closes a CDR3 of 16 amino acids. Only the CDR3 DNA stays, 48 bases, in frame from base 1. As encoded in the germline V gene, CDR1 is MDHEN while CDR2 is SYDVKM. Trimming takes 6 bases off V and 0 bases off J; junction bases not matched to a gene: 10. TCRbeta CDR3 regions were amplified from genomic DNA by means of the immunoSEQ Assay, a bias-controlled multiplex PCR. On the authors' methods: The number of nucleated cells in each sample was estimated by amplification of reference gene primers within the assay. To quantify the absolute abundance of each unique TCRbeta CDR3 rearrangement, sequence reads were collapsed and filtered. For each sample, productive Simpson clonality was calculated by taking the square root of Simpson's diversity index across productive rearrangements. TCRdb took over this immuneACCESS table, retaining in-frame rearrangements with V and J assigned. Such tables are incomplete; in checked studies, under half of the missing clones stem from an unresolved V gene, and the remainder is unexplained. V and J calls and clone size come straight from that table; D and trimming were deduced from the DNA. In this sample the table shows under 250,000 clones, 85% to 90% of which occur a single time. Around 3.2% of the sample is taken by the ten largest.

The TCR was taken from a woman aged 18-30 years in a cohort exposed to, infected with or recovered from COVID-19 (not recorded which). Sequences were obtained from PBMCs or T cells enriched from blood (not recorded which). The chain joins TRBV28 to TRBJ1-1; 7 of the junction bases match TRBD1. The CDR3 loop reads CASSPPTGRMNTEAFF. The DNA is TGTGCCAGCAGCCCACCGACAGGGAGAATGAACACTGAAGCTTTCTTT. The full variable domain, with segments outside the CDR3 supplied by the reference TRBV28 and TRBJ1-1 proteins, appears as DVKVTQSSRYLVKRTGEKVFLECVQDMDHENMFWYRQDPGLGLRLIYFSYDVKMKEKGDIPEGYSVSREKKERFSLILESASTNQTSMYLCASSPPTGRMNTEAFFGQGTRLTVV.